Included here is one T cell receptor beta chain sequence, with context. The antigen is unknown. Noted treatment: approximately nine-day PBMC culture with coronavirus spike peptide pools or control peptides (ViraFEST assay). It was before the COVID-19 pandemic (2011-2018) that the unexposed donor's CD4+ T cells were collected. These data are taken from a study of vaccination and CD4 T cells after COVID-19. Overall study context: Post-vaccine sampling followed dose two by a median roughly 74 days (range 14 to 241). As a positive control, some control cultures were given a CEFX pool, while others were given an HIV-1 Nef pool or no peptide. Study results and limitations: SARS-CoV-2-reactive clonotypes showed a nonsignificant median rise from 21 to 38.

The Oncomine TCR Beta short-read assay generated sequence data from the DNA of cultured CD4+ T cells. Genomic DNA was drawn out of CD4+ T cells grown in culture. TCRdb used MiXCR to reprocess the PCR reads, holding one entry per CDR3 protein. The sample holds about 5,400 distinct CDR3 sequences; roughly 66% are singletons and the top ten take roughly half. Losses at the gene ends were 4 bases for V and 2 bases for J; bases not matched to a gene: 2. From germline, CDR1 is SQVTM and CDR2 ANQGSEA. There are 14 residues in the CDR3. The source material was CD4+ T cells from blood, cultured in vitro. The source of this sequence is a human donor in good health. The chain uses TRBV29-1 and TRBJ2-2; 9 nucleotides line up with TRBD2. The CDR3 reads CSVALAGNTGELFF. CDR3 DNA: TGCAGCGTTGCTCTAGCGGGAAACACCGGGGAGCTGTTTTTT.